Listed here are 10 T cell receptor beta chains from one sample, sequenced in a study of brain T cells in children with intractable seizures. The time point here: blood from clinic visit 5 months post-surgery; TSC patient then seizure free. The protocol was immunoSEQ multiplex PCR, while the TCRdb copy is restricted to in-frame clones and leaves out a portion. The repertoire consists of 300,000 to 400,000 clones, with approximately 93% occurring once and the leading ten covering roughly 5.8%. Sequencing used peripheral blood, obtained 5 to 6 months after surgery. All receptors derive from a boy in the first two years of life with tuberous sclerosis and intractable seizures.

The CDR3 region is CAWTGSFSSYEQYF. The CDR3 DNA reads TGTGCCTGGACTGGCTCCTTTAGCTCCTACGAGCAGTACTTC. The chain joins TRBV30 to TRBJ2-7; no clear D. The V end lost 4 bases, the J end lost 0 bases, and 13 bases lay between the germline ends. The CDR3 sequence is 14 residues long. Germline V gene sequence: CDR1 GTSNPN, CDR2 SVGIG (reference sequence).

The chain links TRBV18 to TRBJ2-7; D is possibly TRBD2 (5 bases). The CDR3 covers 14 residues. Trimming shortened V by 5 bases and J by 3 bases, and 14 bases separated the two germline ends. CDR1 is KGHSH and CDR2 is LQKENI in the germline V gene. CDR3 loop: CASSAAGENYEQYF. In nucleotides, the CDR3 is TGTGCCAGCTCAGCTGCCGGGGAAAACTACGAGCAGTACTTC.

The rearrangement uses TRBV19 and TRBJ2-7, with D uncertain. This CDR3 is built from 13 residues. Looked up from germline, CDR1 is LNHDA and CDR2 is SQIVND (reference sequence). Trimming shortened V by 5 bases and J by 3 bases, and 11 bases separated the two germline ends. CDR3 sequence: CASSQSGGYEQYF. DNA for the CDR3: TGTGCCAGTAGTCAGTCTGGCGGCTACGAGCAGTACTTC.

The chain combines TRBV30 with TRBJ1-2, with TRBD1 as a possible D gene (6 bases). Germline CDR1 and CDR2: GTSNPN and SVGIG (reference sequence). V was pared by 1 base and J by 12 bases, with 24 bases between. The CDR3 is 15 residues long. The CDR3 here is CAWSARARDIGFHTF. CDR3 nucleotides: TGTGCCTGGAGTGCCAGGGCGAGGGACATCGGATTTCACACCTTC.

The chain uses TRBV5-6 and TRBJ2-1; D ambiguous. In germline, CDR1 is SGHDT, CDR2 YYEEEE. CDR3 size: 11 residues. Deletions cut 0 bases from V and 10 bases from J, with 5 bases between. The CDR3 nucleotides are TGTGCCAGCAGCTTGGCGGGCGAGCAGTTCTTC. This codes for CASSLAGEQFF.

The V and J genes are TRBV5-1 and TRBJ2-1; 8 bases fit TRBD2. J gave up 6 bases and V 4 bases, and 9 bases lay outside the gene matches. Germline V gene lookup returns CDR1 SGHRS and CDR2 YFSETQ. This CDR3 region has 15 residues. This CDR3 is CASSPFRAGANEQFF. In DNA form, the CDR3 reads TGCGCCAGCAGCCCCTTTAGAGCGGGAGCCAATGAGCAGTTCTTC. The full variable domain, its missing parts supplied by reference TRBV5-1 and TRBJ2-1, is KAGVTQTPRYLIKTRGQQVTLSCSPISGHRSVSWYQQTPGQGLQFLFEYFSETQRNKGNFPGRFSGRQFSNSRSEMNVSTLELGDSALYLCASSPFRAGANEQFFGPGTRLTVL.

The genes are TRBV19 and TRBJ2-7; 9 bases fit TRBD2. Germline V gives CDR1 LNHDA, CDR2 SQIVND (reference sequence). After removal of 7 bases from V and 6 bases from J, the junction contained 7 bases not matched to a gene. This CDR3 is 13 amino acids long. CDR3 DNA: TGTGCCAGTACCGCGGGAGGGCCGGTCGAGCAGTACTTC. Translation: CASTAGGPVEQYF.

The chain is built from TRBV18 and TRBJ1-4, with a weak D call TRBD1 (5 bases). This CDR3 comprises 12 residues. Deletions cut 6 bases from V and 7 bases from J, with 9 bases between. Germline values: CDR1 KGHSH, CDR2 LQKENI. CDR3 sequence: CASSQGGEKLFF. The CDR3 region has the DNA TGTGCCAGCTCCCAGGGAGGTGAAAAACTGTTTTTT.

This sequence joins TRBV15 and TRBJ1-6; D remains ambiguous. The germline CDR1 and CDR2 sequences are LNHNV and YYDKDF (reference sequence). There are 13 residues in the CDR3. Between the trimmed V and J ends, which lost 0 bases and 10 bases, there was a span of 7 bases. CDR3 loop: CATSRDKNSPLHF. In DNA form, the CDR3 reads TGTGCCACCAGCAGAGATAAGAACTCACCCCTCCACTTT.

The rearrangement uses TRBV6-5 and TRBJ2-3, with unresolved D. The V gene's germline CDR1 is MNHEY and CDR2 SVGAGI. The CDR3 is 13 amino acids. With 6 bases removed from V and 2 bases from J, the gap between germline ends came to 9 bases. The CDR3 DNA reads as TGTGCCAGCAGGAACGGCCTCACAGATACGCAGTATTTT. Protein: CASRNGLTDTQYF.